This T cell receptor (beta chain) was sequenced for a study of blood T cell repertoires in COVID-19. The overall study: In each case, the material was cDNA or gDNA derived from T cells, B-cell-depleted T cells, or PBMCs.

The repertoire was sequenced with immunoSEQ multiplex PCR; TCRdb's copy has only in-frame clones and lacks some. The sample holds about 59,000 clones, more than 60% seen once. The germline V gene has CDR1 LNHDA and CDR2 SQIVND (reference sequence). The CDR3 covers 16 residues. V lost 3 bases to trimming and J lost 0 bases; unmatched junction nucleotides: 5. Sequences were obtained from peripheral blood. The rearrangement joins TRBV19 to TRBJ1-1; TRBD1 matches 9 bases. The source of this sequence is a woman in her 70s with acute or convalescent COVID-19. As DNA, the CDR3 is TGTGCCAGTAGTATTCCGGACAGGGGCCTGAACACTGAAGCTTTCTTT. It is translated as CASSIPDRGLNTEAFF. The variable domain in full, completed from reference TRBV19 and TRBJ1-1, reads DGGITQSPKYLFRKEGQNVTLSCEQNLNHDAMYWYRQDPGQGLRLIYYSQIVNDFQKGDIAEGYSVSREKKESFPLTVTSAQKNPTAFYLCASSIPDRGLNTEAFFGQGTRLTVV.